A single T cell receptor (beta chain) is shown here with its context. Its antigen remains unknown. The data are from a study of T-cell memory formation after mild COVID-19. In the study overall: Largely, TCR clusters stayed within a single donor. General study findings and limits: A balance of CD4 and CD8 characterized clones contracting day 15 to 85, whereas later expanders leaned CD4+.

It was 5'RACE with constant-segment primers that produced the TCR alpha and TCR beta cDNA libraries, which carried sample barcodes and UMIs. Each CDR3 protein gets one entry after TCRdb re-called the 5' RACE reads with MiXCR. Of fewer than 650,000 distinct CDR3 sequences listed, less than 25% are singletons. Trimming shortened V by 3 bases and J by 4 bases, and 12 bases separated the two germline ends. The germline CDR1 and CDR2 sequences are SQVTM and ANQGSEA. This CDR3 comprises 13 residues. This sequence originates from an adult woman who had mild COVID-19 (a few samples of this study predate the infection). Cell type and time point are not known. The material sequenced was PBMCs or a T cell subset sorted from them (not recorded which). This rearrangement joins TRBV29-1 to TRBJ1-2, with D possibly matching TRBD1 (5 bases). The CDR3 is CSVEGGPTYGYTF. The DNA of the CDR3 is TGCAGCGTTGAGGGGGGACCCACCTATGGCTACACCTTC.